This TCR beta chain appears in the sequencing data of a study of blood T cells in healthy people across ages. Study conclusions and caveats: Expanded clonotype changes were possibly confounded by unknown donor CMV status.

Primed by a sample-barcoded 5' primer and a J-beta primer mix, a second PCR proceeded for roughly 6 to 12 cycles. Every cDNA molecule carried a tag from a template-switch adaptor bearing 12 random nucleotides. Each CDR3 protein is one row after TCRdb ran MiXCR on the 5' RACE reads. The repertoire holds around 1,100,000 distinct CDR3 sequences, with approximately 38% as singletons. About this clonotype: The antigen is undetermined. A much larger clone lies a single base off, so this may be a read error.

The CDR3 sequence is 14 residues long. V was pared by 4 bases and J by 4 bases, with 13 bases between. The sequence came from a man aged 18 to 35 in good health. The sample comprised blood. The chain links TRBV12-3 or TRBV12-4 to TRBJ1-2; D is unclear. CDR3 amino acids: CASSSDGGVYGYTF. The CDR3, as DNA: TGTGCCAGCAGTTCAGATGGAGGTGTCTATGGCTACACCTTC.